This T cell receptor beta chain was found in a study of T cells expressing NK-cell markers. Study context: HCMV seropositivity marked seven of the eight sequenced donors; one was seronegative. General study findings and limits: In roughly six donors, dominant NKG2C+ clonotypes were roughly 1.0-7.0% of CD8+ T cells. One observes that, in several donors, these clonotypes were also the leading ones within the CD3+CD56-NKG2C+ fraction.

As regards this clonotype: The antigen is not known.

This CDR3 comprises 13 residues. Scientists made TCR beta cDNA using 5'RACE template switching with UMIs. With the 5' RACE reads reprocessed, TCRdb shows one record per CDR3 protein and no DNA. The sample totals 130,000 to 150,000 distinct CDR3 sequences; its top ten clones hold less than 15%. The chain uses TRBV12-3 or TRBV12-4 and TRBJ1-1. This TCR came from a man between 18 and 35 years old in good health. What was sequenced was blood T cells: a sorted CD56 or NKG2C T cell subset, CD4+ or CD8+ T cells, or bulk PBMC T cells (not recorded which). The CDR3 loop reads CASRDIGNTEAFF.